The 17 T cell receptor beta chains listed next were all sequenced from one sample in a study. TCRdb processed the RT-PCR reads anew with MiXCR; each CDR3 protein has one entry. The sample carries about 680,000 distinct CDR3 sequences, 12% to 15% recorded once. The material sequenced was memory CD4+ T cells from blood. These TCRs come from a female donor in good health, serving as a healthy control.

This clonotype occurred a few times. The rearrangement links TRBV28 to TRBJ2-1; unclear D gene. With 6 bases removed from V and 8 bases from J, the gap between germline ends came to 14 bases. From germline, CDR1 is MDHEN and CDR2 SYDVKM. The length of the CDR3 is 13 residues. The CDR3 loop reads CASSLGYVDEQFF. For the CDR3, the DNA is TGTGCCAGCAGCCTCGGGTACGTGGATGAGCAGTTCTTC.

The CDR3 DNA reads TGTGCCAGCTCACCCCAGATGGGGGGGGCGGGTGAAGCTTTCTTT. Its translation: CASSPQMGGAGEAFF. The chain employs TRBV18 and TRBJ1-1; a possible D gene is TRBD1 (6 bases). CDR3 length equals 15 residues. Between the trimmed V and J ends, which lost 3 bases and 7 bases, there was a span of 18 bases. The germline V gene has CDR1 KGHSH and CDR2 LQKENI.

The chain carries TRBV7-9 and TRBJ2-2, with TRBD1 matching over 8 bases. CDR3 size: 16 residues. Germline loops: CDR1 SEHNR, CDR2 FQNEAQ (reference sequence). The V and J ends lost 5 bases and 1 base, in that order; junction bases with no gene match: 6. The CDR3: CASSQPGQGNTGELFF. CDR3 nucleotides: TGTGCCAGCAGCCAACCCGGACAGGGGAACACCGGGGAGCTGTTTTTT.

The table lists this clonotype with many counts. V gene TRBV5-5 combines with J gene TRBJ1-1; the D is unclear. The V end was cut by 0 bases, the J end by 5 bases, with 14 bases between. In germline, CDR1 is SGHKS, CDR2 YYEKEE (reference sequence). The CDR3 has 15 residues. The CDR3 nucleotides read TGTGCCAGCAGCTTGGTCGTATCGAGGGTAACTGAAGCTTTCTTT. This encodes CASSLVVSRVTEAFF.

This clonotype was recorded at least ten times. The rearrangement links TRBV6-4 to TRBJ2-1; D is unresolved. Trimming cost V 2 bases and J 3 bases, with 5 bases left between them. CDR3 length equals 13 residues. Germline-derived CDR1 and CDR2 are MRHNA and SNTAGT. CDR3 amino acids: CASSDSYYNEQFF. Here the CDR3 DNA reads TGTGCCAGCAGTGACAGCTACTACAATGAGCAGTTCTTC.

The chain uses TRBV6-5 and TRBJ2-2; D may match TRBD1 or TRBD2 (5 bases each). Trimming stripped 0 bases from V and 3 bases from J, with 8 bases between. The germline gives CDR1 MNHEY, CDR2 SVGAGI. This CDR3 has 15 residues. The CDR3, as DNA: TGTGCCAGCAGTTACTCGTTGGGGGACACCGGGGAGCTGTTTTTT. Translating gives CASSYSLGDTGELFF.

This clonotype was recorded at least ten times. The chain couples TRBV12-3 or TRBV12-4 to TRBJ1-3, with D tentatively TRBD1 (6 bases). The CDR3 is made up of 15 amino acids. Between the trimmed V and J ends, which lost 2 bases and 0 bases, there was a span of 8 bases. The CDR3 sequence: CASSLSRGSGNTIYF. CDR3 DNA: TGTGCCAGCAGTTTATCCAGGGGCTCTGGAAACACCATATATTTT.

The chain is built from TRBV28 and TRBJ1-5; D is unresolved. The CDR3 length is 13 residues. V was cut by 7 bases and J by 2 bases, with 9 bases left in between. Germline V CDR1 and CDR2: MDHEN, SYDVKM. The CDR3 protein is CASTITGNQPQHF. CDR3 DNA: TGTGCCAGCACCATAACAGGCAATCAGCCCCAGCATTTT.

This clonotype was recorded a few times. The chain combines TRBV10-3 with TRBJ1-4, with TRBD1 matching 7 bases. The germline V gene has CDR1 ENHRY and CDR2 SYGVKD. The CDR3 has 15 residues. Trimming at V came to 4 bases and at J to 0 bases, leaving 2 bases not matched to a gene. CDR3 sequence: CAISVTGPTNEKLFF. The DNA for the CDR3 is TGTGCCATCAGTGTGACAGGGCCAACTAATGAAAAACTGTTTTTT.

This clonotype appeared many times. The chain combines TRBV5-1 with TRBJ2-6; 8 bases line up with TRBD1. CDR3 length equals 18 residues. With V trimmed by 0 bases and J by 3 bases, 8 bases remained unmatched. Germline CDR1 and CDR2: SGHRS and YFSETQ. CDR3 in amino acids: CASSLAGRGLDGANVLTF. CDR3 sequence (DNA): TGCGCCAGCAGCTTGGCCGGCAGGGGGCTGGATGGGGCCAACGTCCTGACTTTC.

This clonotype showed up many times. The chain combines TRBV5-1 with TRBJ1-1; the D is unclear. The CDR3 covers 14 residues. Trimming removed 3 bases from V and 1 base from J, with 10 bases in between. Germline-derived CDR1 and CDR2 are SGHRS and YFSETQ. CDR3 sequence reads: CASSSGSKNTEAFF. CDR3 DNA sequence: TGCGCCAGCAGCTCGGGCAGCAAGAACACTGAAGCTTTCTTT.

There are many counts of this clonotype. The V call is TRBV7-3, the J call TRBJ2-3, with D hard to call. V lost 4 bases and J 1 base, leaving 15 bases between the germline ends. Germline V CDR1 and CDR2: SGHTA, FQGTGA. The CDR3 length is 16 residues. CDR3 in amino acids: CASSYHQSPGTDTQYF. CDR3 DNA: TGTGCCAGCAGCTACCATCAAAGCCCGGGCACAGATACGCAGTATTTT.

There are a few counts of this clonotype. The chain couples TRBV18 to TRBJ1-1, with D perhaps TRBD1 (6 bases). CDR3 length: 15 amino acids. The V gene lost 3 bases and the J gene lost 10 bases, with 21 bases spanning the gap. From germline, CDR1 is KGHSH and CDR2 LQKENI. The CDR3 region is CASSPDSNRAGGAFF. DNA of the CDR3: TGTGCCAGCTCACCCGACTCCAACAGGGCCGGGGGAGCTTTCTTT.

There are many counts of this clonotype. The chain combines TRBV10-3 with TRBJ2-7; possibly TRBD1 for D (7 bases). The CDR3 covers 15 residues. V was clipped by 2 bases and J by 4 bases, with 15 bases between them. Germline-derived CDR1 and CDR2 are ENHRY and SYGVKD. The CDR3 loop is CAISERQGGPYEQYF. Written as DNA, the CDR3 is TGTGCCATCAGTGAGAGACAGGGAGGCCCTTACGAGCAGTACTTC.

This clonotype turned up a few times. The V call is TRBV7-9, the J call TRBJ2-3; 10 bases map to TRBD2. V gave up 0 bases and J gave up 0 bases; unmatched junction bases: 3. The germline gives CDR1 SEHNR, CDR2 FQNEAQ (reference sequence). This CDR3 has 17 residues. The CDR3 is CASSLAFSGRSTDTQYF. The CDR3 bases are TGTGCCAGCAGCTTAGCCTTTAGCGGGAGGAGCACAGATACGCAGTATTTT.

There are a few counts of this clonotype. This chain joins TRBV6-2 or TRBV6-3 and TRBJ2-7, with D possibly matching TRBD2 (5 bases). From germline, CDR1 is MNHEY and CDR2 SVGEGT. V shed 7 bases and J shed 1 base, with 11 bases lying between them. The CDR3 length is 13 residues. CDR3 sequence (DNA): TGTGCCAGCACCTGGACTTCATCCTACGAGCAGTACTTC. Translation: CASTWTSSYEQYF.

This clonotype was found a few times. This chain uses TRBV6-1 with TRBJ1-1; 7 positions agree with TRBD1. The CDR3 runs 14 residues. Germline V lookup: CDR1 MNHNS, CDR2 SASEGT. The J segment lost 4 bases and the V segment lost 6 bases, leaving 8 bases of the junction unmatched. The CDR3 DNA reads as TGTGCCAGCAGGAGGGAGCAGGGGGGCACTGAAGCTTTCTTT. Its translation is CASRREQGGTEAFF.